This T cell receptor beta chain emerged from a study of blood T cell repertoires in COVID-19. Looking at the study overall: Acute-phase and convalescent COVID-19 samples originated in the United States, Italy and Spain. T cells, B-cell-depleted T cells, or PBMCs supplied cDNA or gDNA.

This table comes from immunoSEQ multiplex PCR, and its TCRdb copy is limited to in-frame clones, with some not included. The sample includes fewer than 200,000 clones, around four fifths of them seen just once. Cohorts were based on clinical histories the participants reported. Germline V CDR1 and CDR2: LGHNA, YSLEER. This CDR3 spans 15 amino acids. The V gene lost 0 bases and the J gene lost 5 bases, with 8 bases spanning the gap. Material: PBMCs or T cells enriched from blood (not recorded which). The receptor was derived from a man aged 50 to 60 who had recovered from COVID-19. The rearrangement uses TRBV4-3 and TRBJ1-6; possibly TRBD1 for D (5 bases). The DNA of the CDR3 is TGCGCCAGCAGCCAAGATCAAGGGGATAATTCACCCCTCCACTTT. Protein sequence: CASSQDQGDNSPLHF.